These 5 T cell receptor beta chains originate from one sample sequenced in a study of shared clonotypes between healthy human individuals. TCRdb's copy holds only in-frame clones and misses some; the assay was immunoSEQ multiplex PCR. The table shows hundreds of thousands of clones, with about 80% occurring only once. The sequencing input was memory CD4+ T cells sorted from blood. The subset denotes: CD45RA-negative fraction. Every receptor here comes from a woman between 25 and 40 years old in good health.

The rearrangement links TRBV7-2 to TRBJ2-7; a weak D match, TRBD2 (5 bases). The CDR3 length is 14 residues. From germline, CDR1 is SGHTA and CDR2 FQGNSA. The V gene lost 1 base and the J gene lost 3 bases, with 10 bases spanning the gap. The CDR3 loop reads CASSLVTGSYEQYF. CDR3 coding DNA: TGTGCCAGCAGCTTAGTTACGGGAAGCTACGAGCAGTACTTC.

The sample holds a few counts of this clone. The rearrangement links TRBV27 to TRBJ2-7; the match to TRBD2 covers 10 bases. J was trimmed by 4 bases and V by 6 bases; bases with no gene match: 15. In germline, CDR1 is MNHEY, CDR2 SMNVEV (reference sequence). CDR3 length equals 17 residues. The CDR3 spells CASSLRPSGSLSYEQYF. CDR3 coding DNA: TGTGCCAGCAGCCTTCGGCCTAGCGGGAGTCTTTCATACGAGCAGTACTTC.

This rearrangement joins TRBV6-5 to TRBJ2-1; D remains ambiguous. The V end was cut by 7 bases, the J end by 8 bases, with 12 bases between. This CDR3 has 12 residues. Germline-derived CDR1 and CDR2 are MNHEY and SVGAGI. This chain's CDR3 is CASKPNGDEQFF. CDR3 DNA: TGTGCCAGCAAACCAAACGGCGATGAGCAGTTCTTC.

The J gene is TRBJ2-7, the V gene TRBV4-2, with TRBD2 matching 9 bases. In germline, CDR1 is LGHNA, CDR2 YNFKEQ. This CDR3 contains 15 residues. The V and J ends lost 5 bases and 3 bases, in that order; junction bases with no gene match: 8. CDR3 residues: CASSSTSGQNYEQYF. In nucleotides, the CDR3 is TGTGCCAGCAGCTCAACTAGCGGGCAGAACTACGAGCAGTACTTC.

The gene calls are TRBV13 and TRBJ2-2, with D tentatively TRBD2 (5 bases). Germline V gives CDR1 PRHDT, CDR2 FYEKMQ (reference sequence). This CDR3 has 14 amino acids. Trimming cost V 4 bases and J 4 bases, with 10 bases left between them. For the CDR3, the DNA is TGTGCCAGCAGCTCCACTAGGCGCACCGGGGAGCTGTTTTTT. Protein product: CASSSTRRTGELFF.